The rows below give T cell receptor beta chains drawn from one sample of a study of CD8 T cells in ankylosing spondylitis. TCRdb re-analysed the 5' RACE reads in MiXCR, keeping a single row per CDR3 protein. The sample holds about 130,000 distinct CDR3 sequences, just under 7.5% seen once. Sample: blood, either unsorted or a sorted T cell fraction (not recorded which). The source of these receptors is a female donor with ankylosing spondylitis or in good health (not recorded which). Both conserved end residues are part of each CDR3. The order of the fields is V gene, clone size, J gene, D gene, CDR3 protein. D genes are given only for firm matches. Some rows have no size entry. The others give once, few or many, or a class for an expanded clone.

V gene: TRBV5-1; clone size: many; J gene: TRBJ2-2; D gene: .; CDR3 protein: CASSTGDPPGELFF
V gene: TRBV15; clone size: few; J gene: TRBJ1-1; D gene: .; CDR3 protein: CATSRRDFSLTEAFF
V gene: TRBV5-6; clone size: many; J gene: TRBJ2-7; D gene: .; CDR3 protein: CASSRSDSYEQYF
V gene: TRBV10-3; clone size: many; J gene: TRBJ1-2; D gene: .; CDR3 protein: CAISAPTTRGYTF
V gene: TRBV5-1; clone size: many; J gene: TRBJ2-3; D gene: .; CDR3 protein: CASSLAGGSTDTQYF
V gene: TRBV5-1; clone size: many; J gene: TRBJ2-3; D gene: .; CDR3 protein: CASSGTGAPSTDTQYF
V gene: TRBV5-1; clone size: .; J gene: TRBJ2-1; D gene: .; CDR3 protein: CASSLVQGSYNEQFF
V gene: TRBV4-3; clone size: few; J gene: TRBJ1-1; D gene: .; CDR3 protein: CASSQGQGEAFF
V gene: TRBV4-2; clone size: many; J gene: TRBJ1-4; D gene: .; CDR3 protein: CASSQPSGLREKLFF
V gene: TRBV5-1; clone size: many; J gene: TRBJ2-1; D gene: TRBD2; CDR3 protein: CASSLIASGGYNEQFF
V gene: TRBV5-1; clone size: .; J gene: TRBJ1-1; D gene: TRBD1; CDR3 protein: CASSSGQGGGHTEAFF
V gene: TRBV12-3/TRBV12-4; clone size: many; J gene: TRBJ2-2; D gene: .; CDR3 protein: CASSFRPGPGELFF
V gene: TRBV7-2; clone size: many; J gene: TRBJ2-1; D gene: TRBD1; CDR3 protein: CASSLGGGDYNEQFF
V gene: TRBV6-5; clone size: few; J gene: TRBJ2-1; D gene: TRBD1; CDR3 protein: CASSLDRGPLNEQFF
V gene: TRBV7-3; clone size: many; J gene: TRBJ2-5; D gene: TRBD2; CDR3 protein: CASSFLGASGVAQYF
V gene: TRBV7-2; clone size: many; J gene: TRBJ1-2; D gene: TRBD1; CDR3 protein: CASSLHRDSSNYGYTF
V gene: TRBV7-3; clone size: many; J gene: TRBJ1-5; D gene: .; CDR3 protein: CASSFSWTVQPQHF
V gene: TRBV4-3; clone size: many; J gene: TRBJ2-1; D gene: .; CDR3 protein: CASSQDAGHEQFF
V gene: TRBV20-1; clone size: many; J gene: TRBJ2-3; D gene: TRBD2; CDR3 protein: CSGVAGLTDTQYF
V gene: TRBV12-3/TRBV12-4; clone size: many; J gene: TRBJ2-5; D gene: .; CDR3 protein: CASSDSAGKETQYF
V gene: TRBV20-1; clone size: many; J gene: TRBJ2-3; D gene: TRBD2; CDR3 protein: CSARGDGGGLYTDTQYF
V gene: TRBV12-3/TRBV12-4; clone size: many; J gene: TRBJ1-4; D gene: .; CDR3 protein: CASKSGNMPSEKLFF
V gene: TRBV20-1; clone size: many; J gene: TRBJ2-3; D gene: .; CDR3 protein: CCARDSGGSTDTQYF
V gene: TRBV25-1; clone size: many; J gene: TRBJ1-2; D gene: .; CDR3 protein: CASIGTRSYGYTF
V gene: TRBV20-1; clone size: many; J gene: TRBJ2-5; D gene: .; CDR3 protein: CSAEIGAGAQETQYF
V gene: TRBV5-1; clone size: many; J gene: TRBJ2-2; D gene: .; CDR3 protein: CASSIDFTGELFF
V gene: TRBV13; clone size: many; J gene: TRBJ2-7; D gene: .; CDR3 protein: CASSPTMQGSPYEQYF